This passage covers 24 T cell receptor beta chains from one sample sequenced in a study of monozygotic twins with inflammatory bowel disease. TCRdb reprocessed the 5' RACE reads, with one entry per CDR3 protein and no DNA. The listing contains about 450,000 distinct CDR3 sequences. The specimen was blood. These receptors all stem from a human donor with ulcerative colitis or Crohn's disease, or a healthy co-twin of an affected twin (not recorded which).

The chain carries TRBV10-3 and TRBJ2-7; TCRdb designates TRBD1, a call that cannot be tested without DNA. The length of the CDR3 is 14 residues. Germline V gene data show CDR1 as ENHRY and CDR2 as SYGVKD. The CDR3 loop reads CAISDGQGNYEQYF.

This CDR3 reads CASSRTGLGELNIQYF. The V call is TRBV4-2, the J call TRBJ2-4. The CDR3 is 16 amino acids. Germline-derived CDR1 and CDR2 are LGHNA and YNFKEQ.

V gene TRBV20-1 combines with J gene TRBJ2-3; TCRdb calls TRBD2, which cannot be checked without DNA. The CDR3 covers 19 residues. Germline V CDR1 and CDR2: DFQATT, SNEGSKA (reference sequence). Here the CDR3 reads CSASPTSGGIAPSTDTQYF.

The chain has TRBV5-4 and TRBJ2-7; TCRdb proposes TRBD1, but this gene call is untestable without DNA. Germline V gives CDR1 SGHNT, CDR2 YYREEE (reference sequence). CDR3 length: 16 amino acids. The CDR3 reads CASSVGPGQGPYEQYF. Filled out from reference TRBV5-4 and TRBJ2-7, the complete variable domain reads ETGVTQSPTHLIKTRGQQVTLRCSSQSGHNTVSWYQQALGQGPQFIFQYYREEENGRGNFPPRFSGLQFPNYSSELNVNALELDDSALYLCASSVGPGQGPYEQYFGPGTRLTVT.

V gene TRBV5-5 combines with J gene TRBJ2-5. The CDR3 sequence is 15 residues long. CDR1 and CDR2 from the germline V gene are SGHKS and YYEKEE (reference sequence). CDR3 amino acids: CASSLVGISWETQYF.

CDR3 sequence: CATSRDHLTAEAFF. The genes are TRBV15 and TRBJ1-1. The CDR3 has 14 residues. The germline CDR1 and CDR2 sequences are LNHNV and YYDKDF (reference sequence).

V gene TRBV28 combines with J gene TRBJ2-1; the TRBD1 assignment by TCRdb is unverifiable without DNA. Germline V CDR1 and CDR2: MDHEN, SYDVKM. There are 12 residues in the CDR3. The chain's CDR3 is CASSLSDREQFF.

The rearrangement joins TRBV7-9 to TRBJ1-2; TCRdb names TRBD1, which stays unverified in the absence of DNA. CDR1 and CDR2 (germline): SEHNR, FQNEAQ (reference sequence). The CDR3 contains 15 residues. Here the CDR3 reads CASSLVGVESYGYTF. The whole variable domain, filled in from reference TRBV7-9 and TRBJ1-2, reads DTGVSQNPRHKITKRGQNVTFRCDPISEHNRLYWYRQTLGQGPEFLTYFQNEAQLEKSRLLSDRFSAERPKGSFSTLEIQRTEQGDSAMYLCASSLVGVESYGYTFGSGTRLTVV.

V is TRBV19 and J is TRBJ1-5; TCRdb reports TRBD1, a call that lacks DNA to check it against. Per the germline V gene, CDR1 is LNHDA and CDR2 is SQIVND (reference sequence). The CDR3 is 16 residues long. The chain's CDR3 is CASSGRQDYINQPQHF.

V usage is TRBV10-3 and J usage is TRBJ2-2; TCRdb's assignment of TRBD1 cannot be checked, as there is no DNA. This CDR3 spans 13 amino acids. Looked up from germline, CDR1 is ENHRY and CDR2 is SYGVKD. CDR3 region: CAIRAPNTGELFF.

The V gene is TRBV10-3, the J gene TRBJ2-7; the D call of TRBD1 rests on TCRdb alone, since no DNA is present to check it. Germline CDR1 is ENHRY and CDR2 is SYGVKD. The CDR3 sequence is 13 residues long. CDR3 sequence reads: CAISGSIPGEQYF.

This sequence joins TRBV6-1 and TRBJ2-5; the D call of TRBD1 rests on TCRdb alone, since no DNA is present to check it. Germline CDR1 and CDR2: MNHNS and SASEGT. The CDR3 spans 17 residues. The CDR3 here is CASSPAGQGVYQETQYF.

The chain links TRBV5-1 to TRBJ2-6; TCRdb reports TRBD1, a call that lacks DNA to check it against. There are 18 residues in the CDR3. Per germline, CDR1 SGHRS and CDR2 YFSETQ. This CDR3 is CASSPTGTGVAGANVLTF.

This chain links TRBV24-1 with TRBJ2-1; with no DNA, the TCRdb D assignment of TRBD2 cannot be verified. The CDR3 runs to 14 residues. Germline CDR1 is KGHDR and CDR2 is SFDVKD. This CDR3 reads CATSDSDRAYEQFF.

The V gene is TRBV20-1, the J gene TRBJ2-1. The CDR3 runs 12 residues. CDR1 is DFQATT, CDR2 SNEGSKA, per germline (reference sequence). CDR3 protein: CSGKGPYNEQFF.

This chain joins TRBV28 and TRBJ2-6. The CDR3 extends over 16 amino acids. The germline gives CDR1 MDHEN, CDR2 SYDVKM. This CDR3 is CASSSPRAAGANVLTF. The full variable domain, its missing parts supplied by reference TRBV28 and TRBJ2-6, is DVKVTQSSRYLVKRTGEKVFLECVQDMDHENMFWYRQDPGLGLRLIYFSYDVKMKEKGDIPEGYSVSREKKERFSLILESASTNQTSMYLCASSSPRAAGANVLTFGAGSRLTVL.

This rearrangement joins TRBV29-1 to TRBJ2-3; TCRdb indicates TRBD1, and absent DNA this call remains unverified. Germline lookup yields CDR1 SQVTM and CDR2 ANQGSEA. The CDR3 is 14 amino acids. This CDR3 reads CSVGGTGWSDTQYF.

The chain is built from TRBV12-3 or TRBV12-4 and TRBJ1-1. There are 15 residues in the CDR3. CDR3: CASSLATADLTEAFF.

The genes are TRBV12-3 or TRBV12-4 and TRBJ1-1; the D call of TRBD1 rests on TCRdb alone, since no DNA is present to check it. The CDR3 length is 15 residues. This CDR3 is CASSSGQGWVTEAFF.

The V call is TRBV3-1, the J call TRBJ2-2. Germline V gene data show CDR1 as LGHDT and CDR2 as YNNKEL (reference sequence). The CDR3 has 14 residues. CDR3 loop: CASSQDGQDGELFF.

V is TRBV2 and J is TRBJ1-6; TCRdb proposes TRBD1, but this gene call is untestable without DNA. Germline CDR1 is SNHLY and CDR2 is FYNNEI. The CDR3 totals 13 residues. The CDR3 reads CATQGTLLAPLHF.

The gene calls are TRBV6-1 and TRBJ1-2. The CDR3 has 12 amino acids. Germline V gene sequence: CDR1 MNHNS, CDR2 SASEGT. CDR3 residues: CASSEQVYGYTF.

J is TRBJ1-2 and V is TRBV5-1; no DNA is available, so the TRBD1 call from TCRdb remains unchecked. The germline CDR1 and CDR2 sequences are SGHRS and YFSETQ. The CDR3 runs 15 residues. Here the CDR3 reads CASSPDRGQNYGYTF.

The V gene is TRBV5-4, the J gene TRBJ2-7. CDR3 length equals 11 residues. Germline CDR1 is SGHNT and CDR2 is YYREEE (reference sequence). CDR3 protein: CASSFRNEQYF.